Described below is a single T cell receptor (beta chain) sequence and its context. The antigen is not known. This sample was taken from a study of graft-versus-host responses after intestinal transplantation. The data were produced by immunoSEQ multiplex PCR, yet TCRdb's version contains in-frame clones alone and is incomplete. Of around 120,000 clones in the sample, about 95% were seen once. Germline V gives CDR1 SNHLY, CDR2 FYNNEI. The CDR3 contains 11 residues. Between the trimmed V and J ends, which lost 9 bases and 9 bases, there was a span of 12 bases. The TCR comes from a human donor who received an intestinal transplant. The rearrangement joins TRBV2 to TRBJ2-1, with D tentatively TRBD2 (5 bases). The material was unstimulated CD8+ T cells sorted from spleen or lymph node cells, obtained before intestinal transplant. CDR3 in amino acids: CARWTGGEQFF. The CDR3 nucleotides are TGTGCCAGATGGACTGGAGGTGAGCAGTTCTTC.